Shown below are 30 T cell receptor beta chains from a single sample sequenced in a study of T cells of healthy individuals. MiXCR, applied by TCRdb to the 5' RACE reads, yields one record per CDR3 protein. The profile shows around 53,000 distinct CDR3 sequences, roughly 15% of them singletons. These receptors were taken from a human donor in good health.

This clonotype occurred many times. The chain carries TRBV30 and TRBJ2-7; 8 nucleotides line up with TRBD2. Germline V lookup: CDR1 GTSNPN, CDR2 SVGIG (reference sequence). The CDR3 contains 15 residues. With V trimmed by 3 bases and J by 4 bases, 11 bases remained unmatched. Here the CDR3 reads CAWRAGAGGSYEQYF. CDR3 nucleotide sequence: TGTGCCTGGAGAGCAGGGGCGGGAGGATCATACGAGCAGTACTTC.

This clonotype appeared many times. This chain connects TRBV18 to TRBJ2-7; tentatively, D is TRBD1 (6 bases). This CDR3 has 15 amino acids. Between the trimmed V and J ends, which lost 3 bases and 2 bases, there was a span of 14 bases. CDR1 is KGHSH, CDR2 LQKENI, per germline. Here the CDR3 DNA reads TGTGCCAGCTCACCGGAGCCAGGGGTGACCTACGAGCAGTACTTC. Protein product: CASSPEPGVTYEQYF.

This clonotype was found a few times. The chain uses TRBV24-1 and TRBJ2-3; 7 nucleotides line up with TRBD1. The CDR3 spans 16 residues. The junction had 6 bases not matched to a gene; V was cut back by 2 bases and J by 2 bases. The germline CDR1 and CDR2 sequences are KGHDR and SFDVKD. Here the CDR3 reads CATSDSGTETTDTQYF. Here the CDR3 DNA reads TGTGCCACCAGTGATTCCGGGACAGAAACCACAGATACGCAGTATTTT.

This clonotype was detected ten times or more. The chain is built from TRBV7-2 and TRBJ1-5; D might be TRBD1 (6 bases). The CDR3 is 15 amino acids. CDR1 and CDR2 (germline): SGHTA, FQGNSA. V was pared by 5 bases and J by 7 bases, with 18 bases between. CDR3 bases: TGTGCCAGCAGCCCGGGCGTGACGGGGGCCCAGCCCCAGCATTTT. Amino acids: CASSPGVTGAQPQHF.

This clonotype was detected ten times or more. The V and J genes are TRBV5-5 and TRBJ2-7; a weak D match, TRBD1 (6 bases). The CDR3 sequence is 13 residues long. Between the trimmed V and J ends, which lost 4 bases and 5 bases, there was a span of 13 bases. Germline V gene data show CDR1 as SGHKS and CDR2 as YYEKEE (reference sequence). In DNA form, the CDR3 reads TGTGCCAGCAGCCTATTTGACAGGAACGAGCAGTACTTC. It yields the protein CASSLFDRNEQYF.

This clonotype was seen many times. The CDR3 DNA follows: TGTGCCAGCAGCCTGGGACAGCCATTTAACTATGGCTACACCTTC. This encodes CASSLGQPFNYGYTF. The V call is TRBV6-5, the J call TRBJ1-2, with 7 bases matching TRBD1. V shed 6 bases, J shed 1 base, and the junction held 8 bases outside the gene matches. The length of the CDR3 is 15 residues. CDR1 and CDR2 (germline): MNHEY, SVGAGI.

This clonotype was recorded at least ten times. This rearrangement joins TRBV2 to TRBJ1-1, with D uncertain. The V end lost 5 bases, the J end lost 2 bases, and 6 bases lay between the germline ends. Germline values: CDR1 SNHLY, CDR2 FYNNEI. The CDR3 is 12 residues long. CDR3 loop: CASSRLNTEAFF. The CDR3 DNA sequence: TGTGCCAGCAGTAGACTAAACACTGAAGCTTTCTTT.

This clonotype was observed at least ten times. The rearrangement uses TRBV20-1 and TRBJ2-5; D call uncertain. The V end lost 3 bases, the J end lost 1 base, and 9 bases lay between the germline ends. The CDR3 has 13 residues. Per germline, CDR1 DFQATT and CDR2 SNEGSKA (reference sequence). CDR3 DNA sequence: TGCAGTGCTAGTTGGCAGACCCAAGAGACCCAGTACTTC. Amino acids: CSASWQTQETQYF.

The J gene is TRBJ2-2, the V gene TRBV25-1; weak D call: TRBD1 (5 bases). The V gene lost 6 bases and the J gene lost 0 bases, with 17 bases spanning the gap. Per the germline V gene, CDR1 is MGHDK and CDR2 is SYGVNS. This CDR3 contains 17 residues. CDR3 DNA: TGTGCCAGCAGGATCACAAAAAGACAGCCGAACACCGGGGAGCTGTTTTTT. Translation: CASRITKRQPNTGELFF.

This sequence joins TRBV20-1 and TRBJ1-2; tentative D call: TRBD1 (6 bases). The CDR3 covers 15 residues. Between the trimmed V and J ends, which lost 0 bases and 3 bases, there was a span of 14 bases. The germline CDR1 and CDR2 sequences are DFQATT and SNEGSKA (reference sequence). The CDR3 reads CSARENRVLDYGYTF. The CDR3 nucleotides are TGCAGTGCTAGAGAGAACAGGGTTTTGGACTATGGCTACACCTTC.

This clonotype came up a few times. V is TRBV5-5 and J is TRBJ2-7, with 7 bases matching TRBD2. Unmatched junction bases numbered 19, after V lost 4 bases and J lost 3 bases. The CDR3 has 18 amino acids. The germline V gene encodes CDR1 SGHKS and CDR2 YYEKEE (reference sequence). CDR3 sequence (DNA): TGTGCCAGCAGCGGGGGGGGGGTAAATTCCCCATCTTACTACGAGCAGTACTTC. It specifies CASSGGGVNSPSYYEQYF.

The CDR3 nucleotides are TGTGCCAGCAGCTTAAGAGGATCCCCCACTGAAGCTTTCTTT. This sequence encodes CASSLRGSPTEAFF. This chain joins TRBV7-9 and TRBJ1-1; unclear D gene. The V end was cut by 2 bases, the J end by 4 bases, with 11 bases between. From germline, CDR1 is SEHNR and CDR2 FQNEAQ (reference sequence). This CDR3 has 14 amino acids.

This chain connects TRBV11-2 to TRBJ1-1; D gene unclear. CDR3 length: 16 residues. Germline V gives CDR1 SGHAT, CDR2 FQNNGV. Trimming removed 1 base at V and 5 bases at J, with 17 bases between. CDR3 loop: CASSLGRSGVKTEAFF. DNA for the CDR3: TGTGCCAGCAGCTTAGGCAGGTCGGGAGTCAAGACTGAAGCTTTCTTT.

A word on this clonotype: At one boundary the junction diverges from the germline segment, which might be a read error. The V gene is TRBV7-2, the J gene TRBJ1-6, with D tentatively TRBD1 (5 bases). The CDR3 length is 17 residues. CDR1 and CDR2 from the germline V gene are SGHTA and FQGNSA. CDR3 DNA sequence: TGTGCCAGCAGTTTAGGCAGGGCCAGCTCCTATAATTCACCCCTCCACTTT. This gives the protein CASSLGRASSYNSPLHF.

This clonotype was seen many times. This rearrangement joins TRBV2 to TRBJ2-3; 9 nucleotides agree with TRBD2. The trim removed 4 bases at V and 5 bases at J, leaving 4 bases unmatched. Germline-derived CDR1 and CDR2 are SNHLY and FYNNEI. CDR3 length: 14 amino acids. In DNA, the CDR3 is TGTGCCAGCAGTGCTAGCGGGGTCAGAGATACGCAGTATTTT. This sequence encodes CASSASGVRDTQYF.

This clonotype occurred many times. The genes are TRBV7-9 and TRBJ1-2; D unclear. Germline values: CDR1 SEHNR, CDR2 FQNEAQ (reference sequence). The CDR3 is 13 residues long. Trimming cost V 1 base and J 6 bases, with 9 bases left between them. This chain's CDR3 is CASSLGDADGYTF. Written as DNA, the CDR3 is TGTGCCAGCAGCTTAGGGGATGCGGATGGCTACACCTTC.

With regard to this clonotype: One end of the junction fails to match germline, which may point to a read error. The chain carries TRBV5-4 and TRBJ1-6; TRBD1 might be the D (6 bases). The CDR3 is made up of 17 amino acids. The germline CDR1 and CDR2 sequences are SGHNT and YYREEE (reference sequence). The CDR3 bases are TGTGCCAGCAGCTTGGGTGGTTGGGACATAGATAATTCACCCCTTCACTTT. It translates to CASSLGGWDIDNSPLHF.

The rearrangement uses TRBV6-5 and TRBJ1-1; no definite D call. In germline, CDR1 is MNHEY, CDR2 SVGAGI. V lost 0 bases, J lost 11 bases, and 7 bases lay in between. The length of the CDR3 is 11 residues. The chain's CDR3 is CASSYSGLAFF. CDR3 DNA sequence: TGTGCCAGCAGTTACTCAGGTCTCGCTTTCTTT.

Ten or more counts support this clonotype. V and J are TRBV9 and TRBJ1-1; 7 bases line up with TRBD1. V shed 5 bases, J shed 3 bases, and the junction held 10 bases outside the gene matches. The germline V gene encodes CDR1 SGDLS and CDR2 YYNGEE. This CDR3 has 15 amino acids. The CDR3 is CASRDNSRGDTEAFF. Here the CDR3 DNA reads TGTGCCAGCAGGGATAATAGCAGGGGGGACACTGAAGCTTTCTTT.

The V call is TRBV5-1, the J call TRBJ2-3, with D possibly being TRBD1 (6 bases). From germline, CDR1 is SGHRS and CDR2 YFSETQ. This CDR3 comprises 17 residues. V was shortened by 0 bases and J by 0 bases, with 14 bases between the two germline ends. The DNA of the CDR3 is TGCGCCAGCAGCTTGGCCATTGGACAGTCTAGCACAGATACGCAGTATTTT. Residues: CASSLAIGQSSTDTQYF.

A few counts support this clonotype. The gene calls are TRBV4-3 and TRBJ1-4, with no clear D. V shed 0 bases and J shed 1 base, with 9 bases lying between them. Looked up from germline, CDR1 is LGHNA and CDR2 is YSLEER. The CDR3 covers 16 residues. CDR3 in DNA: TGCGCCAGCAGCCAAGAAAAGCCCAAAACTAATGAAAAACTGTTTTTT. The encoded protein is CASSQEKPKTNEKLFF.

The chain employs TRBV6-1 and TRBJ2-3; no clear D gene. CDR1 and CDR2 from the germline V gene are MNHNS and SASEGT. Trimming stripped 7 bases from V and 3 bases from J, with 11 bases between. The CDR3 has 13 residues. This CDR3 reads CASTAERTDTQYF. The CDR3 nucleotides read TGTGCCAGCACCGCCGAACGAACAGATACGCAGTATTTT.

In its sample, this clonotype was seen a few times. The J gene is TRBJ2-7, the V gene TRBV20-1; 9 bases are shared with TRBD2. CDR1 and CDR2 from the germline V gene are DFQATT and SNEGSKA (reference sequence). The CDR3 contains 15 residues. J gave up 4 bases and V 0 bases, and 7 bases lay outside the gene matches. CDR3 sequence (DNA): TGCAGTGCTAGAGATCTTGCGGGGGGGTTGTACGAGCAGTACTTC. Protein sequence: CSARDLAGGLYEQYF.

V is TRBV11-1 and J is TRBJ2-5, with 9 bases matching TRBD2. The CDR3 loop spans 13 amino acids. The V segment lost 5 bases and the J segment 7 bases; nucleotides outside the gene matches: 5. Germline CDR1 and CDR2: SGHAT and FQDESV (reference sequence). CDR3 DNA sequence: TGTGCCAGCAGCCGCGGGGGGGCCGGGACCCAGTACTTC. Protein product: CASSRGGAGTQYF.

This clonotype was recorded at least ten times. V usage is TRBV7-3 and J usage is TRBJ2-5, with a possible D match to TRBD2 (7 bases). Germline V gives CDR1 SGHTA, CDR2 FQGTGA. The CDR3 covers 13 residues. V was clipped by 4 bases and J by 10 bases, with 16 bases between them. The CDR3 loop is CASSSTGGAFQYF. The CDR3 region has the DNA TGTGCCAGCAGCTCAACGGGGGGCGCCTTCCAGTACTTC.

Only a few counts were recorded for this clonotype. V usage is TRBV7-9 and J usage is TRBJ2-1, with TRBD1 identical over 8 bases. J gave up 6 bases and V 2 bases, and 6 bases lay outside the gene matches. Germline CDR1 is SEHNR and CDR2 is FQNEAQ (reference sequence). CDR3 length: 15 amino acids. DNA for the CDR3: TGTGCCAGCAGCTTACAGGACAGGGCTGCCAATGAGCAGTTCTTC. It yields the protein CASSLQDRAANEQFF.

Ten or more counts support this clonotype. The chain employs TRBV29-1 and TRBJ2-6; the D is unclear. Germline V lookup: CDR1 SQVTM, CDR2 ANQGSEA. V shed 4 bases and J shed 0 bases, with 4 bases lying between them. The CDR3 is 13 residues long. CDR3 amino acids: CSVVLSGANVLTF. DNA of the CDR3: TGCAGCGTTGTCCTCTCTGGGGCCAACGTCCTGACTTTC.

The sample holds many counts of this clonotype. The rearrangement joins TRBV29-1 to TRBJ2-1; TRBD2 is a possible D gene (6 bases). V lost 3 bases and J 0 bases, leaving 18 bases between the germline ends. This CDR3 region has 17 residues. The germline gives CDR1 SQVTM, CDR2 ANQGSEA. The CDR3 protein is CSVEGGRDWGSYNEQFF. The CDR3 region has the DNA TGCAGCGTTGAGGGGGGTAGGGATTGGGGCTCCTACAATGAGCAGTTCTTC.

Many counts were recorded for this clonotype. The rearrangement joins TRBV10-3 to TRBJ2-7; TRBD1 aligns across 10 bases. Trimming took 6 bases from V and 5 from J; bases not matched to a gene: 4. Germline CDR1 is ENHRY and CDR2 is SYGVKD. The CDR3 contains 13 residues. The CDR3 DNA is TGTGCCATCAGGGACAGGGGGATCGACGAGCAGTACTTC. Translating it yields CAIRDRGIDEQYF.

The chain links TRBV11-2 to TRBJ2-3, with a weak D call TRBD2 (5 bases). The CDR3 runs to 16 residues. V gave up 0 bases and J gave up 2 bases, with 12 bases separating them. The germline V gene encodes CDR1 SGHAT and CDR2 FQNNGV. The CDR3: CASSLDERGYTDTQYF. Written as DNA, the CDR3 is TGTGCCAGCAGCTTAGATGAACGAGGGTACACAGATACGCAGTATTTT. Together with reference TRBV11-2 and TRBJ2-3, the CDR3 gives the full variable domain: EAGVAQSPRYKIIEKRQSVAFWCNPISGHATLYWYQQILGQGPKLLIQFQNNGVVDDSQLPKDRFSAERLKGVDSTLKIQPAKLEDSAVYLCASSLDERGYTDTQYFGPGTRLTVL.